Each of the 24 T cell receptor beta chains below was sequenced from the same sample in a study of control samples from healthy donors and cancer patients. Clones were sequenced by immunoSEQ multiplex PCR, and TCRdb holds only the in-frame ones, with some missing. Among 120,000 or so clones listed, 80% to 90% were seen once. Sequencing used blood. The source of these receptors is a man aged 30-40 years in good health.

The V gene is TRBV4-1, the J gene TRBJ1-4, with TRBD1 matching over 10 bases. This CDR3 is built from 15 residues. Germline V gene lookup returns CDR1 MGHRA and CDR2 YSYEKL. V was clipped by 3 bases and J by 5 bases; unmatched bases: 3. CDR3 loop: CASSQGGQGNEKLFF. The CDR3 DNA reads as TGCGCCAGCAGCCAGGGGGGACAGGGGAATGAAAAACTGTTTTTT.

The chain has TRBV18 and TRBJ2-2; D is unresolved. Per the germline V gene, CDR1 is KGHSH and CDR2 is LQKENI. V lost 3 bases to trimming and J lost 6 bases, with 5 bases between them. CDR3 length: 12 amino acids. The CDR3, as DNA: TGTGCCAGCTCACCTACCTCCGGGGAGCTGTTTTTT. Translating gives CASSPTSGELFF. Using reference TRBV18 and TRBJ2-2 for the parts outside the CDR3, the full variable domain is NAGVMQNPRHLVRRRGQEARLRCSPMKGHSHVYWYRQLPEEGLKFMVYLQKENIIDESGMPKERFSAEFPKEGPSILRIQQVVRGDSAAYFCASSPTSGELFFGEGSRLTVL.

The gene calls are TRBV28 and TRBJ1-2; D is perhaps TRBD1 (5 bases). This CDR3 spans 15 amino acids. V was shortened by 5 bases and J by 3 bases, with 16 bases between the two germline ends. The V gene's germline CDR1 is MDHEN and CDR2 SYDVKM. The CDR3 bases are TGTGCCAGCAGTGGGGACGGGGTAGGAGACTATGGCTACACCTTC. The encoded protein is CASSGDGVGDYGYTF.

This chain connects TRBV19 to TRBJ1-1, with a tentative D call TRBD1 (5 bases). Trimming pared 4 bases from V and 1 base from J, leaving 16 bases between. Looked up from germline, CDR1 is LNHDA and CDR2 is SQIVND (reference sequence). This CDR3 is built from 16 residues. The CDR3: CASSKVAGRSNTEAFF. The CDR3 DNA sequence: TGTGCCAGTAGTAAGGTGGCAGGGCGGTCGAACACTGAAGCTTTCTTT. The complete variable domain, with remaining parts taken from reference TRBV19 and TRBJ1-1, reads DGGITQSPKYLFRKEGQNVTLSCEQNLNHDAMYWYRQDPGQGLRLIYYSQIVNDFQKGDIAEGYSVSREKKESFPLTVTSAQKNPTAFYLCASSKVAGRSNTEAFFGQGTRLTVV.

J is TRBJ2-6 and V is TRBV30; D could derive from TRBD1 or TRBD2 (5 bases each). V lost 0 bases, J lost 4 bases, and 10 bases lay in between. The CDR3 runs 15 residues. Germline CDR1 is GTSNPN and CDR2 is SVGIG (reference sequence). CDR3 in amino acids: CAWSVRGPGANVLTF. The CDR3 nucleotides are TGTGCCTGGAGTGTACGGGGCCCCGGGGCCAACGTCCTGACTTTC.

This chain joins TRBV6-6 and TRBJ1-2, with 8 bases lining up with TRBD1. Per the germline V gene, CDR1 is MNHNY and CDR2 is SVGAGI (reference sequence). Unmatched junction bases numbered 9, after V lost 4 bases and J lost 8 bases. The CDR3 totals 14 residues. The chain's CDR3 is CASSSKRTGQGYTF. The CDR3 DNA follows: TGTGCCAGCAGTTCCAAGCGGACAGGGCAGGGCTACACCTTC.

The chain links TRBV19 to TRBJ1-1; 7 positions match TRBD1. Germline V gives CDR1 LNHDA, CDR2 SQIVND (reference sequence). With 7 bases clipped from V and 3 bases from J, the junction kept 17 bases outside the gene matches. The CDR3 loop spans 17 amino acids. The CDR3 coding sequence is TGTGCCAGTACTGTGTTGAGACAGGGCCCCCGCGACACTGAAGCTTTCTTT. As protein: CASTVLRQGPRDTEAFF.

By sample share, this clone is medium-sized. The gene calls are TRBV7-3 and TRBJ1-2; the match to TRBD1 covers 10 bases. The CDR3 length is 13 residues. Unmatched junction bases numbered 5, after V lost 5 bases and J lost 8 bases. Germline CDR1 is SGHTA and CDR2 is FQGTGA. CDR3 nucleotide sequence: TGTGCCAGCAGCCCACAGACAGGGGGCGGCTACACCTTC. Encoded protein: CASSPQTGGGYTF.

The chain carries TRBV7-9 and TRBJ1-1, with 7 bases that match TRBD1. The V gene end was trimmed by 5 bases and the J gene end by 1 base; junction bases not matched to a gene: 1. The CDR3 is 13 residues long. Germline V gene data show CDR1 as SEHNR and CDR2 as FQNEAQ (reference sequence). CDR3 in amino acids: CASSRQGNTEAFF. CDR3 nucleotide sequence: TGTGCCAGCAGCAGACAGGGGAACACTGAAGCTTTCTTT. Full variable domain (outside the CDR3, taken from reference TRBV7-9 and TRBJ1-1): DTGVSQNPRHKITKRGQNVTFRCDPISEHNRLYWYRQTLGQGPEFLTYFQNEAQLEKSRLLSDRFSAERPKGSFSTLEIQRTEQGDSAMYLCASSRQGNTEAFFGQGTRLTVV.

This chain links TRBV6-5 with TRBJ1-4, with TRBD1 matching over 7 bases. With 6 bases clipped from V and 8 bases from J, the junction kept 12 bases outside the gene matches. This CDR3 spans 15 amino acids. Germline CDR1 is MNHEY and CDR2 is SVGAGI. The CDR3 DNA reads TGTGCCAGCAGGGATACAGGGGCCCTATGGGAAAAACTGTTTTTT. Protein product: CASRDTGALWEKLFF.

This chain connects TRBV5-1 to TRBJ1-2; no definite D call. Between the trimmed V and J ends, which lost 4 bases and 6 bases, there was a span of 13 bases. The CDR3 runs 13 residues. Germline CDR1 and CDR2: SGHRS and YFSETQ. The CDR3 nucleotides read TGCGCCAGCAGCCCCGGGCCAGGCAATGGCTACACCTTC. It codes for CASSPGPGNGYTF.

The chain's CDR3 is CASIFREGNEQFF. CDR3 coding DNA: TGTGCCAGCATTTTTAGGGAGGGGAATGAGCAGTTCTTC. The chain combines TRBV2 with TRBJ2-1; 7 nucleotides agree with TRBD2. V lost 7 bases, J lost 7 bases, and 7 bases stayed unmatched. This CDR3 is built from 13 residues. The germline gives CDR1 SNHLY, CDR2 FYNNEI.

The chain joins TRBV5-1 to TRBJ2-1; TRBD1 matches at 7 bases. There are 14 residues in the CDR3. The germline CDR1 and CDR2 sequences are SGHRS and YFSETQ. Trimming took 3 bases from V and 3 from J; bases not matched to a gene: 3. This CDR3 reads CASSWTGDYNEQFF. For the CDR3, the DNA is TGCGCCAGCAGCTGGACAGGAGACTACAATGAGCAGTTCTTC.

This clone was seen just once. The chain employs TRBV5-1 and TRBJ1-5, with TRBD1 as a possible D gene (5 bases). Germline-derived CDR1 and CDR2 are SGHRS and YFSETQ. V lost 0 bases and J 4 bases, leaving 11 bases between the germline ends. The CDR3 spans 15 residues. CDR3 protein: CASSLGGTRNQPQHF. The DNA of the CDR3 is TGCGCCAGCAGCTTGGGGGGGACCCGAAATCAGCCCCAGCATTTT. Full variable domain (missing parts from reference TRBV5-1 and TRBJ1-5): KAGVTQTPRYLIKTRGQQVTLSCSPISGHRSVSWYQQTPGQGLQFLFEYFSETQRNKGNFPGRFSGRQFSNSRSEMNVSTLELGDSALYLCASSLGGTRNQPQHFGDGTRLSIL.

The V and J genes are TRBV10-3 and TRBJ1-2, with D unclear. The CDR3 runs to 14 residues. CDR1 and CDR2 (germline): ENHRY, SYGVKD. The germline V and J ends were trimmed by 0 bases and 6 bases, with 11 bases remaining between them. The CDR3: CAISESPDWDGYTF. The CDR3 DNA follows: TGTGCCATCAGTGAGTCTCCGGACTGGGATGGCTACACCTTC.

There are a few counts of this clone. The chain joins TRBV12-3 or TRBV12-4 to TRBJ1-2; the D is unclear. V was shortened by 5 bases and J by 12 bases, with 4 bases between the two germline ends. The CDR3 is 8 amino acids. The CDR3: CASSPHTF. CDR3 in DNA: TGTGCCAGCAGTCCCCACACCTTC.

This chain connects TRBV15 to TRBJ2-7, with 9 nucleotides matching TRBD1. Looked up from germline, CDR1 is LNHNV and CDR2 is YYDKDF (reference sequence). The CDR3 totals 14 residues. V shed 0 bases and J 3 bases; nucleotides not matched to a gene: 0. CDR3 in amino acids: CATSRETGGYEQYF. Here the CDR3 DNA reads TGTGCCACCAGCAGAGAGACAGGGGGCTACGAGCAGTACTTC.

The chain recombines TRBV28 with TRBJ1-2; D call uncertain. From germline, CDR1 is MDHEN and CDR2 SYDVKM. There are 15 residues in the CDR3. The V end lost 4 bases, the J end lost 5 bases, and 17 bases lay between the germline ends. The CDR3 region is CASSSSGTQRYGYTF. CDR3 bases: TGTGCCAGCAGTTCCTCAGGAACCCAGAGATATGGCTACACCTTC.

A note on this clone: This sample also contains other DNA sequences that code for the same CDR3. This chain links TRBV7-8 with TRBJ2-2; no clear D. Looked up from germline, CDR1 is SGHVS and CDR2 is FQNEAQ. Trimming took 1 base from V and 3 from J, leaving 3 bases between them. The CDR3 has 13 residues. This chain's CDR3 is CASSLVDTGELFF. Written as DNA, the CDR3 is TGTGCCAGCAGCTTAGTTGACACCGGGGAGCTGTTTTTT.

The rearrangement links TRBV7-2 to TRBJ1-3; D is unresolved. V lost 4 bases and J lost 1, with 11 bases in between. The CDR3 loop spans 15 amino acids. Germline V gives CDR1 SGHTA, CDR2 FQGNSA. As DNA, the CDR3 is TGTGCCAGCAGCTCTTTGACGGGGTCTGGAAACACCATATATTTT. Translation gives CASSSLTGSGNTIYF.

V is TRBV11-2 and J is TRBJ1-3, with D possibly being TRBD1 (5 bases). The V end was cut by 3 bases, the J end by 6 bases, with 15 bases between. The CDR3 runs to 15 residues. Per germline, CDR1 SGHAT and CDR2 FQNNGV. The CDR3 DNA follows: TGTGCCAGCAGCTTTGCTCTAGGGGCAGAAAACACCATATATTTT. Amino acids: CASSFALGAENTIYF.

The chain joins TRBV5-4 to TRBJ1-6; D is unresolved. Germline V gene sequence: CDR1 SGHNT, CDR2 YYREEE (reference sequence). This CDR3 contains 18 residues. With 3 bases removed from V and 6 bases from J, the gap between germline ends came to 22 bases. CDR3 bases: TGTGCCAGCAGCTCACCCCTGGACTTTCTGGGGTCTAATTCACCCCTCCACTTT. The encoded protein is CASSSPLDFLGSNSPLHF.

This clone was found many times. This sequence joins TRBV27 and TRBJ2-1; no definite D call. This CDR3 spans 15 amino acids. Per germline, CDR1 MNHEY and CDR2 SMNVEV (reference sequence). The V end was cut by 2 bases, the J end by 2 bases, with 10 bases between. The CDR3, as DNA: TGTGCCAGCAGTTTAAGCAATCCGACCTACAATGAGCAGTTCTTC. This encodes CASSLSNPTYNEQFF.

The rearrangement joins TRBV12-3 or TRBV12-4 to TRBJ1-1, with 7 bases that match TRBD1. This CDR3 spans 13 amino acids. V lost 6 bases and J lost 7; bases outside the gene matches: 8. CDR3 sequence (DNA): TGTGCCAGCAGGGAGGGGGCGAGACGTGAAGCTTTCTTT. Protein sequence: CASREGARREAFF.